This TCR beta chain emerged from a study of Ad26.COV2.S vaccination and SARS-CoV-2 variants. This CDR3 region has 17 residues. Germline CDR1 is LGHDT and CDR2 is YNNKEL (reference sequence). Trimming at V came to 5 bases and at J to 0 bases, leaving 10 bases not matched to a gene. A note on this clone: Its target is not known.

Clones were read by immunoSEQ multiplex PCR, and TCRdb kept only the in-frame ones, dropping some. The sample comprises roughly 180,000 clones, approximately 90% of which are singletons, and less than 6% rests with the top ten. Findings and limits, study-wide: Researchers cautioned that TCR breadth and depth analyses may have underestimated total T cell responses.

The source was peripheral blood, collected after recovery from COVID-19. The TCR sequence derives from a human donor who had recovered from COVID-19. The chain recombines TRBV3-1 (or the pseudogene TRBV3-2) with TRBJ2-3, with 8 bases fitting TRBD2. The DNA of the CDR3 is TGTGCCAGCAGCGGGGAACGGGGGGGCACAAGCACAGATACGCAGTATTTT. Translating gives CASSGERGGTSTDTQYF.